The rows below give T cell receptor beta chains drawn from one sample of a study of technical replicates of blood from several donors. Here immunoSEQ multiplex PCR was the method, and the copy in TCRdb shows in-frame clones only, minus some. The sample lists about 80,000 clones; about 92% were seen once. The specimen sequenced was T cells isolated from PBMCs. The origin of the receptors is a human donor in good health. Each CDR3 is given with its conserved first and last residue. The D gene is left open where the match is weak. Expanded clones get a size class; other rows say once, few or many, or leave the size out.

v_gene	len	d_gene	abundance	j_gene	CDR3nt	CDR3aa
TRBV7-9	14	TRBD2	NA	TRBJ2-5	TGTGCCAGCAGCCCCGGGACTAGCTCAGAGACCCAGTACTTC	CASSPGTSSETQYF
TRBV5-4	14	NA	NA	TRBJ2-2	TGTGCCAGCAGCTACGCACTGAACACCGGGGAGCTGTTTTTT	CASSYALNTGELFF
TRBV19	16	TRBD1	NA	TRBJ1-1	TGTGCCAGTAGAACCGGGACAGGGAACATGAACACTGAAGCTTTCTTT	CASRTGTGNMNTEAFF
TRBV5-6	10	NA	NA	TRBJ2-1	TGTGCCAGCAGGGGGACAGAGCAGTTCTTC	CASRGTEQFF
TRBV7-3	13	NA	NA	TRBJ1-5	TGTGCCAGCAGTCCTGGACAGAATCAGCCCCAGCATTTT	CASSPGQNQPQHF
TRBV9	16	NA	NA	TRBJ2-3	TGTGCCAGCAGCGTAGTCCTGACGGGATACGGAGATACGCAGTATTTT	CASSVVLTGYGDTQYF
TRBV6-1	13	NA	NA	TRBJ1-2	TGTGCCAGCACAGCGGCGCCGGGATTAGGCTACACCTTC	CASTAAPGLGYTF
TRBV11-2	16	NA	NA	TRBJ2-2	TGTGCCAGCAGCTTACCAAGTCTAGTCGACACCGGGGAGCTGTTTTTT	CASSLPSLVDTGELFF
TRBV5-6	15	TRBD2	NA	TRBJ2-1	TGTGCCAGCAGCCTAGGGACGGGAGGTCTGGCCGAGCAGTTCTTC	CASSLGTGGLAEQFF
TRBV7-9	15	TRBD1	NA	TRBJ1-1	TGTGCCAGCAGCCTCCAACAGGGGGCCAACACTGAAGCTTTCTTT	CASSLQQGANTEAFF
TRBV7-3	16	TRBD2	NA	TRBJ2-5	TGTGCCAGCAGCCCGGGACTAGCGGGAGTTGGAGAGACCCAGTACTTC	CASSPGLAGVGETQYF
TRBV4-1	17	NA	NA	TRBJ1-5	TGCGCCAGCAGCCAAGATGTGGGGCAGGGTGGCAATCAGCCCCAGCATTTT	CASSQDVGQGGNQPQHF
TRBV7-8	15	NA	NA	TRBJ2-7	TGTGCCAGCAGCTCCCACCCGGCCCCAGGCTACGAGCAGTACTTC	CASSSHPAPGYEQYF
TRBV5-8	17	NA	NA	TRBJ2-1	TGTGCCAGCAGCGAAGTTGCGGGGCCGAAACGGGACAATGAGCAGTTCTTC	CASSEVAGPKRDNEQFF
TRBV30	12	TRBD1	few	TRBJ1-1	TGTGCCTGCCTCCGGGACAGGGTGGAAGCTTTCTTT	CACLRDRVEAFF
TRBV28	16	TRBD1	NA	TRBJ1-1	TGTGCCAGCAGTTTCGTGGCAGGGGGCTTAGGAACTGAAGCTTTCTTT	CASSFVAGGLGTEAFF
TRBV9	14	NA	once	TRBJ1-2	TGTGCCAGCAGCGTGGCAACCCTAGGGGGTGGCTACACCTTC	CASSVATLGGGYTF
TRBV7-2	15	TRBD2	NA	TRBJ2-7	TGTGCCAGCAGCTTACAACTAGCGGGAGGGTACGAGCAGTACTTC	CASSLQLAGGYEQYF
TRBV11-3	13	NA	NA	TRBJ1-5	TGTGCCAGCAGCGAGGCCCTCAATCAGCCCCAGCATTTT	CASSEALNQPQHF
TRBV9	14	NA	NA	TRBJ2-5	TGTGCCAGCAGCGTATCGGGGGTTCAAGAGACCCAGTACTTC	CASSVSGVQETQYF
TRBV7-6	15	TRBD1	NA	TRBJ2-1	TGTGCCAGCAGCTTCGGGACAGGGGTCTACAATGAGCAGTTCTTC	CASSFGTGVYNEQFF
TRBV6-1	17	NA	NA	TRBJ2-7	TGTGCCAGCAGTGAAGCACCCTATGGAGGGGAGCTGGACGAGCAGTACTTC	CASSEAPYGGELDEQYF
TRBV5-1	15	NA	NA	TRBJ2-7	TGCGCCAGCAGCTTGTTTGGAGGGACCCCCAGAGAGCAGTACTTC	CASSLFGGTPREQYF
TRBV5-1	14	NA	NA	TRBJ1-1	TGCGCCAGCAGCTTGGCCAGCGACCATAATGAAGCTTTCTTT	CASSLASDHNEAFF
TRBV6-1	14	NA	NA	TRBJ1-1	TGTGCCAGCAGCGCGGGGCAAGGGGACACTGAAGCTTTCTTT	CASSAGQGDTEAFF
TRBV7-3	14	NA	NA	TRBJ2-7	TGTGCCAGCAGCTTAGGGCGGGGACCCTACGAGCAGTACTTC	CASSLGRGPYEQYF
TRBV7-9	14	TRBD2	NA	TRBJ2-7	TGTGCCAGCAGCTACGGACTAGCGGGAGACGAGCAGTACTTC	CASSYGLAGDEQYF
TRBV7-6	14	NA	NA	TRBJ1-2	TGTGCCAGCAGCCCGGTCGGAGAGGGCGGTGGCTACACCTTC	CASSPVGEGGGYTF
TRBV6-5	14	TRBD1	NA	TRBJ2-2	TGTGCCAGCAGTTACGGGACAGGGACCGGGGAGCTGTTTTTT	CASSYGTGTGELFF
TRBV10-3	12	NA	once	TRBJ2-5	TGTGCCACCTCAGCGACAGAAGAGACCCAGTACTTC	CATSATEETQYF
TRBV30	13	TRBD2	NA	TRBJ2-3	TGTGCCTGGAGTGGCGGGAGGTACGATACGCAGTATTTT	CAWSGGRYDTQYF
TRBV20-1	11	NA	NA	TRBJ1-4	TGCAGTGCTGGGGAGAATGAAAAACTGTTTTTT	CSAGENEKLFF
TRBV9	13	TRBD1	NA	TRBJ2-7	TGTGCCAGCAGCGGGGACAGCTCCTACGAGCAGTACTTC	CASSGDSSYEQYF
TRBV7-8	16	TRBD2	NA	TRBJ2-3	TGTGCCAGCAGCCACCATACTAGCGGAAGGCCAGATACGCAGTATTTT	CASSHHTSGRPDTQYF
TRBV11-2	16	TRBD1	NA	TRBJ1-1	TGTGCCAGCAGCTTCCCCCACCGGACAGGGTTCCCTGAAGCTTTCTTT	CASSFPHRTGFPEAFF
TRBV19	13	TRBD1	NA	TRBJ1-4	TGTGCCACCAAGGCAGGGGGCGGCGAAAAACTGTTTTTT	CATKAGGGEKLFF
TRBV30	12	TRBD1	NA	TRBJ1-2	TGTGCCTCCTCGACAGGGACCTATGGCTACACCTTC	CASSTGTYGYTF
TRBV15	16	NA	NA	TRBJ1-4	TGTGCCACCAGCAGAGCCGGGGAAGCAACTAATGAAAAACTGTTTTTT	CATSRAGEATNEKLFF
TRBV2	15	TRBD1	few	TRBJ1-1	TGTGCCAGCAGTGGAGGGGACAGGAGGAACACTGAAGCTTTCTTT	CASSGGDRRNTEAFF
TRBV30	14	TRBD1	NA	TRBJ1-4	TGTGCCTGGAGTAAGGGACAGTCTAATGAAAAACTGTTTTTT	CAWSKGQSNEKLFF
TRBV7-9	13	NA	few	TRBJ1-2	TGTGCCAGCAGCGTTCAGGGGACCTATGGCTACACCTTC	CASSVQGTYGYTF
TRBV6-1	13	TRBD2	NA	TRBJ2-7	TGTGCCAGCAGGCGGCTAGCGGGGGACGAGCAGTACTTC	CASRRLAGDEQYF